This T cell receptor (beta chain) was recorded in a study of OX40 agonist ivuxolimab in advanced cancers. Study-level findings and limits: CD4+ T cells averaged fewer expanded clones than CD8+ T cells.

Clones were sequenced by immunoSEQ multiplex PCR, and TCRdb holds only the in-frame ones, with some missing. The sample has 65,000 to 80,000 clones, 70% to 90% seen once; the top ten hold 1.5% to 2%. Details on this clone: The antigen is not known.

Enrollment shut out patients with autoimmune disease history or systemic immunosuppression. Source: CD4+ or CD8+ T cells sorted from blood, taken in a trial of the OX40 agonist ivuxolimab. The TCR originated in an adult with an advanced solid tumor such as melanoma, head and neck, liver or kidney cancer.

CDR3 in amino acids: CASSHGTEATNEKLFF. The CDR3 coding sequence is TGTGCCAGCAGCCACGGGACCGAAGCAACTAATGAAAAACTGTTTTTT. J is TRBJ1-4 and V is TRBV5-8; D is possibly TRBD1 (5 bases). Trimming took off 4 bases at V and 0 bases at J, with 13 bases between the two ends. The germline CDR1 and CDR2 sequences are SGHTS and YDEGEE. The CDR3 has 16 amino acids.